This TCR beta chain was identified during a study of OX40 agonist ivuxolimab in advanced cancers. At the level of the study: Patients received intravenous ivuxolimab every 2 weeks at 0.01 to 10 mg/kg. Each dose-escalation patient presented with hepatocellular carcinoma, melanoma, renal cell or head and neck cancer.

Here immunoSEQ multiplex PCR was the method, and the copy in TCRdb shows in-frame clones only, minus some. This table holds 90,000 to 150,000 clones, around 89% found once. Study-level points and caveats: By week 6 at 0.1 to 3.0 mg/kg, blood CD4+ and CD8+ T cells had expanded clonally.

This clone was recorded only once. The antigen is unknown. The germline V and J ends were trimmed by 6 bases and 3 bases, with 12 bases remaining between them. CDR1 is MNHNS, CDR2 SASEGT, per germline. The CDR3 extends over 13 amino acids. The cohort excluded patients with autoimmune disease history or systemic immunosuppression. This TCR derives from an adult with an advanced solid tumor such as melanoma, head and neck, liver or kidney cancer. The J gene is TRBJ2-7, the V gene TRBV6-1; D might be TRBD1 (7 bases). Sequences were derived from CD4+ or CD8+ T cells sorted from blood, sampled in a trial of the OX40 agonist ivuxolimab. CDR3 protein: CASRAGQSYEQYF. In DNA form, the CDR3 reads TGTGCCAGCAGGGCGGGACAGAGCTACGAGCAGTACTTC.